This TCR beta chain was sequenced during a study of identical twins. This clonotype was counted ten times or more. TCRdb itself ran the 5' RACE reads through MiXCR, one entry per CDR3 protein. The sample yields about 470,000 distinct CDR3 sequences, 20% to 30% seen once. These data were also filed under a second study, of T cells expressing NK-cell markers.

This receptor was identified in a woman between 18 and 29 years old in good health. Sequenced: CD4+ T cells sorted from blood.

The CDR3 here is CASSFTTGPNTEAFF. CDR3 in DNA: TGTGCCAGCAGCTTCACGACAGGCCCGAACACTGAAGCTTTCTTT. This chain uses TRBV7-8 with TRBJ1-1; D may be TRBD1 (6 bases). V was cut by 3 bases and J by 1 base, with 12 bases left in between. The CDR3 has 15 residues. CDR1 is SGHVS and CDR2 is FQNEAQ in the germline V gene. The complete variable domain, with remaining parts taken from reference TRBV7-8 and TRBJ1-1, reads GAGVSQSPRYKVAKRGQDVALRCDPISGHVSLFWYQQALGQGPEFLTYFQNEAQLDKSGLPSDRFFAERPEGSVSTLKIQRTQQEDSAVYLCASSFTTGPNTEAFFGQGTRLTVV.